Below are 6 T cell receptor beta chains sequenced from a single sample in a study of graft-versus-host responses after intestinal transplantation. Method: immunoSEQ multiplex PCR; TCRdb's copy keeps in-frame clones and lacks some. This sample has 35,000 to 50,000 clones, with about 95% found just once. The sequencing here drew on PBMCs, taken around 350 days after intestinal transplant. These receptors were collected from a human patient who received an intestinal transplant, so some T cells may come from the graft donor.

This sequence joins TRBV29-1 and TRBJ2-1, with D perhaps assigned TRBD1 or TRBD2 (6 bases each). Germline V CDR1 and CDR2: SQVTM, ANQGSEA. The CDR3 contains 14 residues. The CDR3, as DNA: TGCACCCTGAGGGGGGACGGATCCTACAATGAGCAGTTCTTC. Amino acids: CTLRGDGSYNEQFF.

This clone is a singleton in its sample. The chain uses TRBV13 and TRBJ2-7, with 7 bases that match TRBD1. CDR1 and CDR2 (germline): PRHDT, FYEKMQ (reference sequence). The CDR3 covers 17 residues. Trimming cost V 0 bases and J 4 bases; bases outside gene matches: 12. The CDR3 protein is CASSLGRRDSRSYEQYF. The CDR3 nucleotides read TGTGCCAGCAGCTTAGGCCGTAGGGACAGCCGGTCATACGAGCAGTACTTC.

CDR3 protein: CASSLVVGAYEQYF. DNA for the CDR3: TGTGCCAGCAGCTTAGTGGTGGGGGCCTACGAGCAGTACTTC. This chain connects TRBV7-2 to TRBJ2-7, with D tentatively TRBD1 or TRBD2 (5 bases each). Germline loops: CDR1 SGHTA, CDR2 FQGNSA. Trimming pared 1 base from V and 2 bases from J, leaving 9 bases between. This CDR3 spans 14 amino acids.

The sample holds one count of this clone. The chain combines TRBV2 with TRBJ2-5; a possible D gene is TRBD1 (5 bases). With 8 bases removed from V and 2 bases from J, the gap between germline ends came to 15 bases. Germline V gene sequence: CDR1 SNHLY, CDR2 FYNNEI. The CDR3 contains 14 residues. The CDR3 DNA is TGTGCCAGCGGCCGGATAGGGGCTCAAGAGACCCAGTACTTC. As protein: CASGRIGAQETQYF.

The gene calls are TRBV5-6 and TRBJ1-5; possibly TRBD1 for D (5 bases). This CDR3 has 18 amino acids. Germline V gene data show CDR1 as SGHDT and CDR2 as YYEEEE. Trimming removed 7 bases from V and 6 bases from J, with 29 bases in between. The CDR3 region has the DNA TGTGCCAGCCGCTGGCTCAACGGGCGGGGGGGAGTCGGTCAGCCCCAGCATTTT. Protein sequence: CASRWLNGRGGVGQPQHF. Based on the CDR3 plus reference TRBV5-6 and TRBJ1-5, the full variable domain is DAGVTQSPTHLIKTRGQQVTLRCSPKSGHDTVSWYQQALGQGPQFIFQYYEEEERQRGNFPDRFSGHQFPNYSSELNVNALLLGDSALYLCASRWLNGRGGVGQPQHFGDGTRLSIL.

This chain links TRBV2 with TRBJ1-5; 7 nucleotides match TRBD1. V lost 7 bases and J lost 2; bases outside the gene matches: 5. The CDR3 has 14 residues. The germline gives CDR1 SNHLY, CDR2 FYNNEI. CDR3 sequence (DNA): TGTGCCAGCACCCGGGACAGCGGCAATCAGCCCCAGCATTTT. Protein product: CASTRDSGNQPQHF. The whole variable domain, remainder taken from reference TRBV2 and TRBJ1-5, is EPEVTQTPSHQVTQMGQEVILRCVPISNHLYFYWYRQILGQKVEFLVSFYNNEISEKSEIFDDQFSVERPDGSNFTLKIRSTKLEDSAMYFCASTRDSGNQPQHFGDGTRLSIL.